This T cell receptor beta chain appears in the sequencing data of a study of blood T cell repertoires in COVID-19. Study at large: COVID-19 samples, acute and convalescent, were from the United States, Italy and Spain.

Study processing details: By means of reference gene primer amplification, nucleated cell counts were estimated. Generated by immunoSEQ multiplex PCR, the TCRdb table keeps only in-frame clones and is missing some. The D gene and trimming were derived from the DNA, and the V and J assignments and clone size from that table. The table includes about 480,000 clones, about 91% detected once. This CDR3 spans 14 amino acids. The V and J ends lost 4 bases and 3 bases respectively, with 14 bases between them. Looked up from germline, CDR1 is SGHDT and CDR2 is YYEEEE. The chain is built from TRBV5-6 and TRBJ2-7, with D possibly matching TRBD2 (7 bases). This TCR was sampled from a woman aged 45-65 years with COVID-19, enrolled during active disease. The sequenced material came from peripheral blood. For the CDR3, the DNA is TGTGCCAGCAGCCCCGGTAGGGGGGGCTACGAGCAGTACTTC. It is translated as CASSPGRGGYEQYF.